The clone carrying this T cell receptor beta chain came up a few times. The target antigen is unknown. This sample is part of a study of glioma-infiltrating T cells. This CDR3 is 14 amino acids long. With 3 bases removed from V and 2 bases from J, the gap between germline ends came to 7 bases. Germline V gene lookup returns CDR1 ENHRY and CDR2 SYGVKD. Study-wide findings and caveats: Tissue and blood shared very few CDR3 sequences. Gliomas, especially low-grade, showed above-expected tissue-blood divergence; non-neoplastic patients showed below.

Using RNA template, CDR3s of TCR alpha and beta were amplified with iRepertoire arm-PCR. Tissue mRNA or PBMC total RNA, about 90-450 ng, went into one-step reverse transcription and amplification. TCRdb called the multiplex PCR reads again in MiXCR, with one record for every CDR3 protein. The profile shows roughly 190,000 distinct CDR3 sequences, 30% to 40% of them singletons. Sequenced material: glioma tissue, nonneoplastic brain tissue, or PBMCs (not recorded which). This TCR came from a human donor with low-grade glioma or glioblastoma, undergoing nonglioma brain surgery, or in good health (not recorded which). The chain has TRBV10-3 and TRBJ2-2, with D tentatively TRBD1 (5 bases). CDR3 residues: CAISDRVNTGELFF. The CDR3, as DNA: TGTGCCATCAGTGACAGGGTAAACACCGGGGAGCTGTTTTTT.